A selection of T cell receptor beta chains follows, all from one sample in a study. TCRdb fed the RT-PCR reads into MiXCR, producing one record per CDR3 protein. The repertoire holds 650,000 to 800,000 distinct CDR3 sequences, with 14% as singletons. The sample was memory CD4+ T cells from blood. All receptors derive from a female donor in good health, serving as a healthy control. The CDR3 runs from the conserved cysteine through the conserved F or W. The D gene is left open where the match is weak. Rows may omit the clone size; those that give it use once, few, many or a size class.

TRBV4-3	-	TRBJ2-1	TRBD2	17	TGCGCCAGCAGCCAAGACGGACGGACTAGCGGGGGTAATGAGCAGTTCTTC	CASSQDGRTSGGNEQFF
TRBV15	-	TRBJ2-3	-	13	TGTGCCACCAGCAGAGATCTGGGGGGCGCTCAGTATTTT	CATSRDLGGAQYF
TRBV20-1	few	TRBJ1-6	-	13	TGCAGTGCTATGACAGGTCGAGGTTCACCCCTCCACTTT	CSAMTGRGSPLHF
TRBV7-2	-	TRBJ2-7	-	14	TGTGCCAGCAGCTTATGGCCCCGGCTGGGGGAGCAGTACTTC	CASSLWPRLGEQYF
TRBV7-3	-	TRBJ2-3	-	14	TGTGCCAGCAGCTTAGACGGGGACGCAGATACGCAGTATTTT	CASSLDGDADTQYF
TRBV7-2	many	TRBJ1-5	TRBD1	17	TGTGCCAGCAGCTCCGGAAGACAGGGGGCCTCCAATCAGCCCCAGCATTTT	CASSSGRQGASNQPQHF
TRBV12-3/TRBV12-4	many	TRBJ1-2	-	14	TGTGCCAGCACCCGTTCTGCAGGGAACTATGGCTACACCTTC	CASTRSAGNYGYTF
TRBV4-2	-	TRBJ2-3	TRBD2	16	TGTGCCAGCAGCCAAGGAGCGGGAGAGTCGACAGATACGCAGTATTTT	CASSQGAGESTDTQYF
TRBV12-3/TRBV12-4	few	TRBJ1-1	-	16	TGTGCCAGCAGTTTAAGCCCCGGAGGGGGATCGACTGAAGCTTTCTTT	CASSLSPGGGSTEAFF
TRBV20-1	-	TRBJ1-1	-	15	TGCAGTGCTAGGGGGCCCAGGGGCCCCAACACTGAAGCTTTCTTT	CSARGPRGPNTEAFF
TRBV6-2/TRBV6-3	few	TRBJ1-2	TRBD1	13	TGTGCCACCGCGGACAGGTTGAGGCAGGGCTACACCTTC	CATADRLRQGYTF
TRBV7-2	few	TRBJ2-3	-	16	TGTGCCAGCAGCTCCAGACTTAGCCTTTTCACAGATACGCAGTATTTT	CASSSRLSLFTDTQYF
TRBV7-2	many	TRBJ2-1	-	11	TGTGCCAGCACCGCATACAATGAGCAGTTCTTC	CASTAYNEQFF
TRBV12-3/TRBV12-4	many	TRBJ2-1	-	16	TGTGCCAGCAGACCCCAGGGGGCGGGAGGCCTAAATGAGCAGTTCTTC	CASRPQGAGGLNEQFF
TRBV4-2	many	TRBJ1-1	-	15	TGTGCCAGCAGCCAAGCTGACAGAGATGACACTGAAGCTTTCTTT	CASSQADRDDTEAFF
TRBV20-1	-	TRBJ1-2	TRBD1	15	TGCAGTGCTAGAGCCGGGACAGGAGGGAGATATGGCTACACCTTC	CSARAGTGGRYGYTF
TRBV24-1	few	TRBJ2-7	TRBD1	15	TGTGCCACCAGTGACCCGACAGGGTTAAACTACGAGCAGTACTTC	CATSDPTGLNYEQYF
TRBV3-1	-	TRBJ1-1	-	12	TGTGCCAGCAGCTCGCATAATCGTGAAGCTTTCTTT	CASSSHNREAFF
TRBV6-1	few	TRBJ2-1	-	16	TGTGCCAGCAGTATCTTCCGGGAAATCTCCTACAATGAGCAGTTCTTC	CASSIFREISYNEQFF
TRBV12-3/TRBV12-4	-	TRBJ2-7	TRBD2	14	TGTGCCAGCAGCACGGGGGGGTCTTCGAACGAGCAGTACTTC	CASSTGGSSNEQYF
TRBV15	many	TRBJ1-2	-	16	TGTGCCACCAGCAGAGCCTTTGCCGAGAATAACTATGGCTACACCTTC	CATSRAFAENNYGYTF
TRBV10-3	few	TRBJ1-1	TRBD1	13	TGTGCCATCATGGACAGGGCGAACACTGAAGCTTTCTTT	CAIMDRANTEAFF
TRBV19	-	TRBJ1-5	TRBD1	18	TGTGCCAGTGGGACTCCCGCGCACAGGGGGCTTGTGCATCAGCCCCAGCATTTT	CASGTPAHRGLVHQPQHF
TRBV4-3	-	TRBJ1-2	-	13	TGCGCCAGCAGCCCGAGATTTAACTATGGCTACACCTTC	CASSPRFNYGYTF
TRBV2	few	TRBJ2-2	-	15	TGTGCCAGCAGTGCTAGCAGCAGCGTCACCGGGGAGCTGTTTTTT	CASSASSSVTGELFF
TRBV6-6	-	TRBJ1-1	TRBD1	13	TGTGCCAGCGAACAGGGGAGTGTCACTGAAGCTTTCTTT	CASEQGSVTEAFF
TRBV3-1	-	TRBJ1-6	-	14	TGTGCCAGCAATCCAATCATGGGGGAGGGACCCCTCCACTTT	CASNPIMGEGPLHF
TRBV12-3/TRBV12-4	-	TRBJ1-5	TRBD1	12	TGTGCCAGCACTGTTGACAGGGGGGCCCAGCATTTT	CASTVDRGAQHF
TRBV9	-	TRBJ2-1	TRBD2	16	TGTGCCAGCAGCTTCTTAGCGGGGGTACAGGGGAATGAGCAGTTCTTC	CASSFLAGVQGNEQFF
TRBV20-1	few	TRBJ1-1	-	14	TGCAGTGCTAGAATCCCGGGTACAGATACTGAAGCTTTCTTT	CSARIPGTDTEAFF
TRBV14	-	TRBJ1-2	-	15	TGTGCCAGCAGCCAATCCGGGAGAGCTAACTATGGCTACACCTTC	CASSQSGRANYGYTF
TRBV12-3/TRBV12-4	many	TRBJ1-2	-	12	TGTGCCAGCAGTTCAGGGCCCTATGGCTACACCTTC	CASSSGPYGYTF
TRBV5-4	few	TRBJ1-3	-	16	TGTGCCAGCAGCTTATCACTCCTAAGCTCTGGAAACACCATATATTTT	CASSLSLLSSGNTIYF
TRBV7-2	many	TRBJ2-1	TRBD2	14	TGTGCCAGCAGCTCGCAGGCGGGGGGCAATGAGCAGTTCTTC	CASSSQAGGNEQFF
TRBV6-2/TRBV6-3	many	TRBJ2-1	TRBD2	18	TGTGCCAGCAGGCCGGGACTAGCGGCTTCGGGGTCCTACAATGAGCAGTTCTTC	CASRPGLAASGSYNEQFF
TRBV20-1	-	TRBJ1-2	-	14	TGCAGTGCTAGAGATTTTTTTAGTGGAGGAGTCGTCATCTTC	CSARDFFSGGVVIF
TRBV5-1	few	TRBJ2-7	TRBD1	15	TGCGCCAGCAGCTGGGGACAGTCGTACTCCTACGAGCAGTACTTC	CASSWGQSYSYEQYF
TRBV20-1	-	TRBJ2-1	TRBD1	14	TGCAGTGCTAGCTTGGACAGGGGGATCAATGAGCAGTTCTTC	CSASLDRGINEQFF
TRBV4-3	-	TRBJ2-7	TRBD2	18	TGCGCCAGCAGCTGGAAGGTGACTAGCGGGAGTAGGACCTACGAGCAGTACTTC	CASSWKVTSGSRTYEQYF
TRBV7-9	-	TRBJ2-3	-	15	TGTGCCAGCAGCTTCCAACTCGGAAGCACAGATACGCAGTATTTT	CASSFQLGSTDTQYF
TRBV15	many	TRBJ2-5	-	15	TGTGCCACCAGCGCCCGGTGGGGGAGTCAAGAGACCCAGTACTTC	CATSARWGSQETQYF
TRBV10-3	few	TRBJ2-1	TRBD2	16	TGTGCCATCAGTGTCACTAGCGGGAGGGCCTACAATGAGCAGTTCTTC	CAISVTSGRAYNEQFF
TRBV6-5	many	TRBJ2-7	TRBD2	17	TGTGCCAGCAGCAACTTTGCTAGCGGGGGGAGCTCCTACGAGCAGTACTTC	CASSNFASGGSSYEQYF